The 22 T cell receptor beta chains reported below all come from one sample, sequenced in a study of blood T cell repertoires in COVID-19. TCRdb keeps only in-frame clones here, not all; method: immunoSEQ multiplex PCR. The data show roughly 330,000 clones, with around 87% seen just once and about 5.7% held by the top ten. Specimen: PBMCs or T cells enriched from blood (not recorded which). The receptors come from a woman in her twenties or thirties who had recovered from COVID-19.

The V call is TRBV30, the J call TRBJ1-1; D may be TRBD1 (6 bases). Germline-derived CDR1 and CDR2 are GTSNPN and SVGIG (reference sequence). With 6 bases removed from V and 1 base from J, the gap between germline ends came to 12 bases. There are 13 residues in the CDR3. This CDR3 reads CACQGQPNTEAFF. In nucleotides, the CDR3 is TGTGCCTGCCAGGGGCAGCCGAACACTGAAGCTTTCTTT. The full variable domain, in which reference TRBV30 and TRBJ1-1 provide the parts outside the CDR3, is SQTIHQWPATLVQPVGSPLSLECTVEGTSNPNLYWYRQAAGRGLQLLFYSVGIGQISSEVPQNLSASRPQDRQFILSSKKLLLSDSGFYLCACQGQPNTEAFFGQGTRLTVV.

V is TRBV7-9 and J is TRBJ1-1; maybe TRBD1 (5 bases). Germline V gives CDR1 SEHNR, CDR2 FQNEAQ (reference sequence). The CDR3 has 15 residues. Trimming shortened V by 5 bases and J by 3 bases, and 16 bases separated the two germline ends. CDR3 in amino acids: CASSHSDSPDTEAFF. The CDR3 DNA reads as TGTGCCAGCAGCCACTCCGACAGCCCGGACACTGAAGCTTTCTTT.

V usage is TRBV11-2 and J usage is TRBJ1-2; D gene uncertain. The CDR3 runs to 14 residues. Per the germline V gene, CDR1 is SGHAT and CDR2 is FQNNGV. The ends were cut back, 0 bases at V and 6 bases at J, with 11 bases in the middle. CDR3 DNA sequence: TGTGCCAGCAGCTTAGATCGACTCCGGGATGGCTACACCTTC. Residues: CASSLDRLRDGYTF.

The J gene is TRBJ2-7, the V gene TRBV10-2, with D possibly being TRBD1 (6 bases). Trimming took off 6 bases at V and 6 bases at J, with 12 bases between the two ends. The CDR3 totals 12 residues. Germline V gene lookup returns CDR1 WSHSY and CDR2 SAAADI. CDR3 amino acids: CASSGTIGEQYF. The CDR3 nucleotides read TGCGCCAGCAGCGGGACAATCGGCGAGCAGTACTTC.

The gene calls are TRBV28 and TRBJ1-3; perhaps TRBD1 as D (5 bases). This CDR3 region has 14 residues. Between the trimmed V and J ends, which lost 6 bases and 2 bases, there was a span of 11 bases. Germline CDR1 and CDR2: MDHEN and SYDVKM. CDR3 nucleotides: TGTGCCAGCAGACAAAGGGGTGCTGGAAACACCATATATTTT. Translating it yields CASRQRGAGNTIYF.

CDR3 nucleotide sequence: TGTGCCAGCAGCCAAAACAGAGTGAACACTGAAGCTTTCTTT. Its translation: CASSQNRVNTEAFF. The V and J genes are TRBV14 and TRBJ1-1, with D unclear. Deletions cut 2 bases from V and 0 bases from J, with 7 bases between. There are 14 residues in the CDR3. Germline-derived CDR1 and CDR2 are SGHDN and FVKESK. The whole variable domain, filled in from reference TRBV14 and TRBJ1-1, reads EAGVTQFPSHSVIEKGQTVTLRCDPISGHDNLYWYRRVMGKEIKFLLHFVKESKQDESGMPNNRFLAERTGGTYSTLKVQPAELEDSGVYFCASSQNRVNTEAFFGQGTRLTVV.

The chain links TRBV18 to TRBJ2-2; the match to TRBD1 covers 8 bases. The CDR3 has 15 residues. From germline, CDR1 is KGHSH and CDR2 LQKENI. V gave up 6 bases and J gave up 3 bases; unmatched junction bases: 6. CDR3 loop: CASSTGQGYTGELFF. The DNA for the CDR3 is TGTGCCAGCTCGACAGGACAGGGTTACACCGGGGAGCTGTTTTTT.

This chain joins TRBV29-1 and TRBJ2-7; D is perhaps TRBD1 (6 bases). V was trimmed by 4 bases and J by 3 bases, leaving 13 bases between them. Germline V gives CDR1 SQVTM, CDR2 ANQGSEA. CDR3 length: 13 residues. The CDR3 DNA sequence: TGCAGCGTTGGGACTCCAGGGGTCTACGAGCAGTACTTC. Translation gives CSVGTPGVYEQYF.

This clone was recorded once. This chain joins TRBV11-3 and TRBJ1-2, with no clear D. V lost 1 base to trimming and J lost 5 bases, with 11 bases between them. Germline V gene data show CDR1 as SGHNT and CDR2 as YENEEA. The CDR3 loop spans 14 amino acids. The CDR3 coding sequence is TGTGCCAGCAGCTTAGCTGTGCGGAATTATGGCTACACCTTC. Translation gives CASSLAVRNYGYTF.

The V gene is TRBV9, the J gene TRBJ1-2; the D gene is possibly TRBD1 (5 bases). V was pared by 4 bases and J by 8 bases, with 12 bases between. The CDR3 contains 12 residues. The germline V gene has CDR1 SGDLS and CDR2 YYNGEE. The CDR3 loop reads CASSPLRGGYTF. Here the CDR3 DNA reads TGTGCCAGCAGCCCTCTCCGGGGGGGCTACACCTTC.

This sequence joins TRBV15 and TRBJ2-2; no definite D call. The CDR3 runs 16 residues. The ends were cut back, 1 base at V and 0 bases at J, with 9 bases in the middle. Germline V gene data show CDR1 as LNHNV and CDR2 as YYDKDF (reference sequence). The CDR3 region has the DNA TGTGCCACCAGCAGAGGTGGCACCTCGAACACCGGGGAGCTGTTTTTT. Translating gives CATSRGGTSNTGELFF.

The V and J genes are TRBV24-1 and TRBJ2-5, with a tentative D call TRBD2 (6 bases). The CDR3 has 14 amino acids. The V end lost 7 bases, the J end lost 4 bases, and 15 bases lay between the germline ends. Germline CDR1 KGHDR, CDR2 SFDVKD. In DNA, the CDR3 is TGTGCCACCAGCGGGATCAGGGAGGTAGAGACCCAGTACTTC. As protein: CATSGIREVETQYF.

V gene TRBV5-1 combines with J gene TRBJ2-7; D gene ambiguous. Germline lookup yields CDR1 SGHRS and CDR2 YFSETQ. V shed 4 bases and J shed 3 bases, with 11 bases lying between them. This CDR3 has 13 residues. DNA of the CDR3: TGCGCCAGCAGCCGACTCGACGGCTACGAGCAGTACTTC. Its translation is CASSRLDGYEQYF. Combining the CDR3 with reference TRBV5-1 and TRBJ2-7 gives the whole variable domain KAGVTQTPRYLIKTRGQQVTLSCSPISGHRSVSWYQQTPGQGLQFLFEYFSETQRNKGNFPGRFSGRQFSNSRSEMNVSTLELGDSALYLCASSRLDGYEQYFGPGTRLTVT.

J is TRBJ1-6 and V is TRBV9; D might be TRBD1 (6 bases). Germline V CDR1 and CDR2: SGDLS, YYNGEE. Between the trimmed V and J ends, which lost 4 bases and 12 bases, there was a span of 14 bases. This CDR3 is 13 amino acids long. The CDR3 region has the DNA TGTGCCAGCAGCCCAGGACAGAACGGACCCCTCCACTTT. It is translated as CASSPGQNGPLHF.

V gene TRBV9 combines with J gene TRBJ2-3, with D possibly being TRBD2 (6 bases). The germline gives CDR1 SGDLS, CDR2 YYNGEE. V lost 4 bases and J 5 bases, leaving 11 bases between the germline ends. This CDR3 spans 13 amino acids. CDR3 DNA: TGTGCCAGCAGCCGGCAGGAGGGAGATACGCAGTATTTT. It is translated as CASSRQEGDTQYF.

V usage is TRBV3-1 (or the pseudogene TRBV3-2) and J usage is TRBJ2-2, with TRBD1 identical over 8 bases. The CDR3 extends over 15 amino acids. V gave up 4 bases and J gave up 0 bases; unmatched junction bases: 1. CDR1 is LGHDT and CDR2 is YNNKEL in the germline V gene (reference sequence). For the CDR3, the DNA is TGTGCCAGCAGCCCACAGGGGGCGAACACCGGGGAGCTGTTTTTT. Translating it yields CASSPQGANTGELFF.

Of note for this clone: The same CDR3 also results from other DNA sequences found in this sample. The chain is built from TRBV7-7 and TRBJ2-5; TRBD2 aligns across 10 bases. Germline loops: CDR1 SSHAT, CDR2 FNYEAQ (reference sequence). V lost 1 base to trimming and J lost 1 base; unmatched junction nucleotides: 3. This CDR3 is built from 16 residues. The CDR3 loop is CASSLGASGGQETQYF. The CDR3 bases are TGTGCCAGCAGCTTAGGGGCTAGCGGGGGCCAAGAGACCCAGTACTTC.

This chain joins TRBV12-3 or TRBV12-4 and TRBJ2-5; D gene ambiguous. V lost 6 bases to trimming and J lost 4 bases, with 12 bases between them. The CDR3 is 13 amino acids. This CDR3 is CASSLGAPETQYF. The CDR3 nucleotides read TGTGCCAGCAGCCTTGGTGCGCCAGAGACCCAGTACTTC.

The genes are TRBV2 and TRBJ2-1, with D perhaps TRBD1 (5 bases). CDR3 length equals 12 residues. Germline CDR1 is SNHLY and CDR2 is FYNNEI. V gave up 6 bases and J gave up 10 bases, with 13 bases separating them. CDR3 sequence (DNA): TGTGCCAGCAGGCGACTCCCAGGGGAGCAGTTCTTC. Amino acid sequence: CASRRLPGEQFF.

This chain uses TRBV28 with TRBJ1-5; no clear D gene. CDR1 is MDHEN and CDR2 is SYDVKM in the germline V gene. CDR3 length: 15 amino acids. The germline V and J ends were trimmed by 4 bases and 4 bases, with 14 bases remaining between them. The chain's CDR3 is CASSSRRVGNQPQHF. CDR3 DNA sequence: TGTGCCAGCAGTTCCCGGAGGGTTGGGAATCAGCCCCAGCATTTT.

This chain uses TRBV11-2 with TRBJ1-1, with a weak D call TRBD1 (6 bases). Deletions cut 0 bases from V and 3 bases from J, with 17 bases between. CDR1 is SGHAT, CDR2 FQNNGV, per germline. The CDR3 consists of 17 residues. CDR3 nucleotides: TGTGCCAGCAGCTTAGATAGCTACAGGGCGTTTTACACTGAAGCTTTCTTT. Encoded protein: CASSLDSYRAFYTEAFF.

J is TRBJ2-2 and V is TRBV19; a possible D gene is TRBD1 (6 bases). The V end was cut by 0 bases, the J end by 0 bases, with 8 bases between. There are 16 residues in the CDR3. CDR1 is LNHDA and CDR2 is SQIVND in the germline V gene (reference sequence). Here the CDR3 DNA reads TGTGCCAGTAGTATAGATGGGGGCGCGAACACCGGGGAGCTGTTTTTT. Protein: CASSIDGGANTGELFF.